A single T cell receptor (beta chain) is shown here with its context. These data are taken from a study of OX40 agonist ivuxolimab in advanced cancers. Study as a whole: Patient treatment consisted of intravenous ivuxolimab administration every 2 weeks at 0.01 to 10 mg/kg.

Profiled with immunoSEQ multiplex PCR; TCRdb holds only in-frame clones, not every one. This table holds 67,000 or so clones, 85% found once. V was trimmed by 4 bases and J by 5 bases, leaving 9 bases between them. The CDR3 extends over 13 amino acids. The germline CDR1 and CDR2 sequences are LNHDA and SQIVND (reference sequence). This clonotype was obtained from an adult with an advanced solid tumor such as melanoma, head and neck, liver or kidney cancer. The chain combines TRBV19 with TRBJ2-1; D gene uncertain. The sample in question was CD4+ or CD8+ T cells sorted from blood, obtained in a trial of the OX40 agonist ivuxolimab. This CDR3 reads CASSKGWDNEQFF. CDR3 nucleotides: TGTGCCAGTAGTAAGGGTTGGGACAATGAGCAGTTCTTC.